This T cell receptor (beta chain) stems from a study of CD8 T cells in ankylosing spondylitis. This clonotype was observed many times. What it recognizes is unknown. Study-wide points: Reportedly, significant enrichment of disease-linked clones occurred in matched ankylosing spondylitis synovial fluid. A number of the motif variants had already been described in reactive arthritis synovial fluid and blood. Characteristic of ankylosing spondylitis blood, it appeared, was a TCR beta motif comprising about 8 highly homologous variants.

Trimming left V 2 bases short and J 2 bases short, with 6 bases between. CDR3 length equals 12 residues. Germline V lookup: CDR1 DFQATT, CDR2 SNEGSKA (reference sequence). TCRdb analysed the 5' RACE reads with MiXCR anew, one entry per CDR3 protein. The sample shows around 320,000 distinct CDR3 sequences, roughly 20% of them seen only once. This rearrangement joins TRBV20-1 to TRBJ1-2; maybe TRBD1 (5 bases). This sequence was found in a female donor with ankylosing spondylitis or in good health (not recorded which). The sequenced material came from blood, either unsorted or a sorted T cell fraction (not recorded which). DNA for the CDR3: TGCAGTGCTAGAAACAGGAACTATGGCTACACCTTC. Translation gives CSARNRNYGYTF.